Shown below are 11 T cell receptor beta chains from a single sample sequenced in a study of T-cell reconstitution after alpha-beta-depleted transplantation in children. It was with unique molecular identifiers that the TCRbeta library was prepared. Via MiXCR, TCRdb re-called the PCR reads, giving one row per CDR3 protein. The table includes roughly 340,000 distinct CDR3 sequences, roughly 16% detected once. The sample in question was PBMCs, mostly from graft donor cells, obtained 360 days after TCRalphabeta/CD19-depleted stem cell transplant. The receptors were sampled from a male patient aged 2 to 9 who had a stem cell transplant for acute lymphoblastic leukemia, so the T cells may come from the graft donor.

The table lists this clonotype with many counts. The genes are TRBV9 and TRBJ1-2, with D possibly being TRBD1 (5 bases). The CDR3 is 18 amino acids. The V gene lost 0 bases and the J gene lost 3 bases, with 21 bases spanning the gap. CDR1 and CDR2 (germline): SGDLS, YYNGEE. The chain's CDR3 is CASSVGTPSGRDDYGYTF. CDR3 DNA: TGTGCCAGCAGCGTAGGAACCCCAAGCGGCAGGGACGACTATGGCTACACCTTC.

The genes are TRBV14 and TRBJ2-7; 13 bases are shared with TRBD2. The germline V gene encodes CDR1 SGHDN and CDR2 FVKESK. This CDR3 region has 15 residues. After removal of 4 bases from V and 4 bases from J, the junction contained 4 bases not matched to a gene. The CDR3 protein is CASSRTSGSQYEQYF. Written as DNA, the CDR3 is TGTGCCAGCAGCCGGACTAGCGGGAGTCAATACGAGCAGTACTTC. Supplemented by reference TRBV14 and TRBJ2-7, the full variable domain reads EAGVTQFPSHSVIEKGQTVTLRCDPISGHDNLYWYRRVMGKEIKFLLHFVKESKQDESGMPNNRFLAERTGGTYSTLKVQPAELEDSGVYFCASSRTSGSQYEQYFGPGTRLTVT.

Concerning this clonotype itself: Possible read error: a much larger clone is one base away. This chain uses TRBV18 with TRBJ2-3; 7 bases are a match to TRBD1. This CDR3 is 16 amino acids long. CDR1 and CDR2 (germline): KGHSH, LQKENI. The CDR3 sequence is CASTPTTGALTDTQYF. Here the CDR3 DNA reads TGTGCCAGCACACCAACAACAGGGGCGCTGACAGATACGCAGTATTTT. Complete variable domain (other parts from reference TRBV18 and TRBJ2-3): NAGVMQNPRHLVRRRGQEARLRCSPMKGHSHVYWYRQLPEEGLKFMVYLQKENIIDESGMPKERFSAEFPKEGPSILRIQQVVRGDSAAYFCASTPTTGALTDTQYFGPGTRLTVL.

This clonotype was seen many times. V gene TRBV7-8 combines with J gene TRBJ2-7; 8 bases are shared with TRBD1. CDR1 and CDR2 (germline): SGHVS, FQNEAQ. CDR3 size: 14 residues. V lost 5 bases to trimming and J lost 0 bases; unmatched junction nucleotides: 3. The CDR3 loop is CASSGGQDSYEQYF. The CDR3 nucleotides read TGTGCCAGCAGCGGGGGACAGGACTCCTACGAGCAGTACTTC.

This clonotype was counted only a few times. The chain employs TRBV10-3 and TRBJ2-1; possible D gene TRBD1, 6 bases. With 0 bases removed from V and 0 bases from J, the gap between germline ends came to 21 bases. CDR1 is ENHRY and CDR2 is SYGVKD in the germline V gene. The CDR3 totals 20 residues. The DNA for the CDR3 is TGTGCCATCAGTGAGTCTGCAGGGGCAAGCCCCTACCGCTCCTACAATGAGCAGTTCTTC. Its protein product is CAISESAGASPYRSYNEQFF.

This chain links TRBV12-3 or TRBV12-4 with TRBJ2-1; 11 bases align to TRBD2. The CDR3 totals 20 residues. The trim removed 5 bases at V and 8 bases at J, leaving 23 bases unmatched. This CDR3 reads CASSLTVTGRLAGGRHEQFF. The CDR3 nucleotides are TGTGCCAGCAGTCTGACCGTGACAGGGAGGCTAGCGGGAGGAAGGCATGAGCAGTTCTTC.

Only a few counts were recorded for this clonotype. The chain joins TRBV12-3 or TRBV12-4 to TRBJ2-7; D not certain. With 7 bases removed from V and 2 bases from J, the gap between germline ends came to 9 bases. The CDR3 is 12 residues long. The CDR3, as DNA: TGTGCCAGCAACCAAGGAACCTACGAGCAGTACTTC. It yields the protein CASNQGTYEQYF.

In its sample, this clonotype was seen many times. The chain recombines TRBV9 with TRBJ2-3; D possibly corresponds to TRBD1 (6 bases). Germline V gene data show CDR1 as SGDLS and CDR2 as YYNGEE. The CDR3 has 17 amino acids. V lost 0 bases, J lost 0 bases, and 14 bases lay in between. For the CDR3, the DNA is TGTGCCAGCAGCGTAGGGCCCAGGGGCTCTAGCACAGATACGCAGTATTTT. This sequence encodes CASSVGPRGSSTDTQYF.

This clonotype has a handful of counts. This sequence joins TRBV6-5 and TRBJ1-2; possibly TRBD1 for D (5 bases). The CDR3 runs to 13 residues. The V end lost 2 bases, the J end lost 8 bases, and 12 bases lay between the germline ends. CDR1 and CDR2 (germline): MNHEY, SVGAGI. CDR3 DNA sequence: TGTGCCAGCAGTTACGGGGGGGTTATAGGCTACACCTTC. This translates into CASSYGGVIGYTF.

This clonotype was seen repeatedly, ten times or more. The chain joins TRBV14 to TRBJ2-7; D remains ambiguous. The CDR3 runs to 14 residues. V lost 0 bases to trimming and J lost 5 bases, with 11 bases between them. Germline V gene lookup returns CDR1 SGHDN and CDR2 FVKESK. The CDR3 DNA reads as TGTGCCAGCAGCCAAGATGGCACCAGAGACGAGCAGTACTTC. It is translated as CASSQDGTRDEQYF.

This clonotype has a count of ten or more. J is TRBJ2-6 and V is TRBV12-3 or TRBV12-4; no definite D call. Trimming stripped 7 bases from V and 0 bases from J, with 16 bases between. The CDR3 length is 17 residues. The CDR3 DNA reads TGTGCCAGCACCCCGATAGGGATAGGCTCTGGGGCCAACGTCCTGACTTTC. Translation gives CASTPIGIGSGANVLTF.